This is a list of T cell receptor beta chains from one sample in a study of blood T cells in healthy people across ages. Each CDR3 protein gets one entry after TCRdb re-called the 5' RACE reads with MiXCR. Among over a million distinct CDR3 sequences, less than 50% were seen once, and the ten largest hold approximately 20%. Sequencing was carried out using blood. The origin of the receptors is a woman aged 55-69 years in good health. Each CDR3 is given with its conserved first and last residue. A D gene is named only where the DNA matches it firmly. Clone size is shown for a subset of rows, as once, few, many or a class of expanded clone.

TRBV7-2	-	-	15	TRBJ1-2	CASSRAQRGIYGYTF	TGTGCCAGCAGCCGGGCTCAGAGGGGGATCTATGGCTACACCTTC
TRBV29-1	-	few	14	TRBJ1-2	CSVETGAQVYGYTF	TGCAGCGTTGAAACCGGGGCCCAGGTCTATGGCTACACCTTC
TRBV2	-	few	15	TRBJ2-7	CASSPTGTGNYEQYF	TGTGCCAGCAGTCCAACCGGGACCGGAAATTACGAGCAGTACTTC
TRBV20-1	-	-	12	TRBJ2-2	CSARDPAGELFF	TGCAGTGCTAGAGATCCGGCCGGGGAGCTGTTTTTT
TRBV25-1	-	-	16	TRBJ2-2	CASTFTQDPFAGELFF	TGTGCCAGCACATTTACCCAGGACCCCTTCGCCGGGGAGCTGTTTTTT
TRBV10-3	TRBD1	-	14	TRBJ1-2	CAISPGQGNYGYTF	TGTGCCATCAGTCCGGGACAGGGTAACTATGGCTACACCTTC
TRBV6-4	TRBD2	few	14	TRBJ2-7	CASRRLAVQYEQYF	TGTGCCAGCAGGAGACTAGCGGTGCAATACGAGCAGTACTTC
TRBV28	-	-	14	TRBJ2-7	CASTIPTNSYEQYF	TGTGCCAGCACTATCCCGACAAATTCCTACGAGCAGTACTTC
TRBV7-9	-	-	16	TRBJ2-7	CASSLLGGLSSYEQYF	TGTGCCAGCAGCTTACTCGGGGGGCTCAGCTCCTACGAGCAGTACTTC
TRBV20-1	-	-	13	TRBJ1-4	CSARGPGNEKLFF	TGCAGTGCTAGAGGCCCGGGGAATGAAAAACTGTTTTTT
TRBV4-1	-	-	17	TRBJ2-1	CASSQDPLRGADNEQFF	TGCGCCAGCAGCCAAGATCCTCTGCGCGGAGCCGACAATGAGCAGTTCTTC
TRBV5-1	-	few	14	TRBJ2-3	CASSLDPGVDTQYF	TGCGCCAGCAGCTTGGATCCAGGGGTAGATACGCAGTATTTT
TRBV20-1	TRBD1	-	15	TRBJ2-7	CSASERTGLRGEQYF	TGCAGTGCTAGTGAAAGGACAGGTCTCCGAGGGGAGCAGTACTTC
TRBV14	-	-	15	TRBJ2-3	CASSYLGIWTDTQYF	TGTGCCAGCAGCTACCTGGGAATTTGGACAGATACGCAGTATTTT
TRBV20-1	-	-	14	TRBJ2-5	CSARDDGGEETQYF	TGCAGTGCTAGAGATGATGGGGGCGAGGAGACCCAGTACTTC
TRBV4-2	TRBD2	few	15	TRBJ2-7	CASSQDGAGDYEQYF	TGTGCCAGCAGCCAAGATGGAGCGGGAGACTACGAGCAGTACTTC
TRBV4-1	-	few	15	TRBJ2-1	CASSQDRISYNEQFF	TGCGCCAGCAGCCAAGACAGGATCTCCTACAATGAGCAGTTCTTC
TRBV28	TRBD2	-	17	TRBJ2-6	CASSFGRGAYGANVLTF	TGTGCCAGCAGTTTTGGGCGGGGGGCTTATGGGGCCAACGTCCTGACTTTC
TRBV10-3	TRBD2	-	18	TRBJ2-2	CAISGSRLAGGSTGELFF	TGTGCCATCAGTGGGTCTCGACTAGCGGGAGGTAGCACCGGGGAGCTGTTTTTT
TRBV25-1	TRBD2	-	15	TRBJ2-1	CASRLNSGSFHEQFF	TGTGCCAGCAGGTTAAATAGCGGGAGTTTCCATGAGCAGTTCTTC
TRBV12-5	-	few	13	TRBJ2-7	CASGPDWTYEQYF	TGTGCTAGTGGCCCTGACTGGACCTACGAGCAGTACTTC
TRBV7-7	TRBD1	few	15	TRBJ2-5	CASSLERTGLETQYF	TGTGCCAGCAGCTTAGAGAGGACAGGTCTAGAGACCCAGTACTTC
TRBV7-3	-	-	12	TRBJ1-1	CASSKDNTEAFF	TGTGCCAGCAGCAAGGACAACACTGAAGCTTTCTTT
TRBV7-9	-	few	15	TRBJ2-7	CASSLRPGLSYEQYF	TGTGCCAGCAGCCTAAGGCCGGGGTTATCCTACGAGCAGTACTTC
TRBV14	-	-	15	TRBJ1-2	CASSQVGGAQGGYTF	TGTGCCAGCAGCCAAGTTGGAGGGGCTCAGGGTGGCTACACCTTC
TRBV25-1	TRBD1	-	16	TRBJ2-6	CASSGDRGYGANVLTF	TGTGCCAGCAGTGGGGACAGGGGCTATGGGGCCAACGTCCTGACTTTC
TRBV2	-	-	14	TRBJ2-3	CAGNENLSTDTQYF	TGTGCCGGCAATGAGAATCTGAGCACAGATACGCAGTATTTT
TRBV7-2	-	-	12	TRBJ2-7	CASSLPGVEQYF	TGTGCCAGCAGCCTCCCAGGGGTCGAGCAGTACTTC
TRBV29-1	TRBD1	-	13	TRBJ2-7	CSIRTGFNYEQYF	TGCAGCATACGGACAGGGTTCAACTACGAGCAGTACTTC
TRBV5-1	-	-	16	TRBJ2-7	CASSLDASSLLYEQYF	TGCGCCAGCAGCTTGGATGCGTCTAGTTTATTATACGAGCAGTACTTC
TRBV10-3	-	-	11	TRBJ2-7	CAAGQTYEQYF	TGTGCCGCGGGACAGACCTACGAGCAGTACTTC
TRBV20-1	-	-	14	TRBJ1-1	CSARQGVMNTEAFF	TGCAGTGCTAGACAGGGAGTCATGAACACTGAAGCTTTCTTT
TRBV5-6	-	-	15	TRBJ2-5	CASSLGLGGQETQYF	TGTGCCAGCAGCTTGGGGCTGGGGGGACAGGAGACCCAGTACTTC
TRBV14	TRBD2	-	15	TRBJ2-7	CASSHGAGGFYEQYF	TGTGCCAGCAGCCATGGGGCGGGAGGGTTCTACGAGCAGTACTTC
TRBV6-2/TRBV6-3	-	-	15	TRBJ2-1	CASGETGYAYNEQFF	TGTGCCAGCGGAGAAACAGGGTACGCCTACAATGAGCAGTTCTTC
TRBV7-9	-	few	13	TRBJ2-7	CASRKKTDYEQYF	TGTGCCAGCAGGAAAAAGACAGACTACGAGCAGTACTTC
TRBV20-1	TRBD1	-	13	TRBJ2-7	CSADDRGLFEQYF	TGCAGTGCAGATGACAGGGGATTGTTCGAGCAGTACTTC
TRBV10-3	-	-	15	TRBJ2-1	CAIRTGTAKGNEQFF	TGTGCCATCAGGACCGGGACTGCCAAGGGTAATGAGCAGTTCTTC
TRBV20-1	-	-	13	TRBJ1-2	CSARVGTVYGYTF	TGCAGTGCTAGGGTGGGAACGGTCTATGGCTACACCTTC
TRBV5-1	-	-	16	TRBJ2-7	CASSLDGAGTPCEQYF	TGCGCCAGCAGCTTGGATGGGGCGGGAACCCCCTGCGAGCAGTACTTC
TRBV7-9	-	-	16	TRBJ2-2	CASSLSRRANTGELFF	TGTGCCAGCAGCTTATCGAGGCGGGCGAACACCGGGGAGCTGTTTTTT
TRBV10-3	-	-	14	TRBJ1-1	CAISDTRKNTEAFF	TGTGCCATCAGTGATACCCGGAAGAACACTGAAGCTTTCTTT
TRBV5-1	-	-	17	TRBJ1-1	CASSLGGAGVKDTEAFF	TGCGCCAGCAGCTTGGGCGGGGCAGGCGTGAAGGACACTGAAGCTTTCTTT
TRBV20-1	TRBD2	few	15	TRBJ2-1	CSARGTSGHYNEQFF	TGCAGTGCTAGAGGGACTAGCGGGCATTACAATGAGCAGTTCTTC
TRBV3-1	-	few	15	TRBJ2-4	CASSQDGTRGYIQYF	TGTGCCAGCAGCCAAGACGGAACTAGAGGCTACATTCAGTACTTC
TRBV7-2	TRBD2	few	13	TRBJ2-3	CASSLQVRETQYF	TGTGCCAGCAGCTTACAGGTGCGGGAGACGCAGTATTTT
TRBV5-1	-	-	15	TRBJ2-5	CASSLAGRLQETQYF	TGCGCCAGCAGCTTGGCCGGCAGGCTACAAGAGACCCAGTACTTC
TRBV5-1	-	-	17	TRBJ2-1	CASRRGREGGSYNEQFF	TGCGCCAGCAGGAGAGGGCGGGAAGGGGGGTCCTACAATGAGCAGTTCTTC
TRBV5-1	TRBD2	once	15	TRBJ2-1	CASSLRGTIDNEQFF	TGCGCCAGCAGCTTGCGTGGGACTATAGACAATGAGCAGTTCTTC
TRBV7-2	-	few	15	TRBJ2-1	CASSLEIGVLNEQFF	TGTGCCAGCAGCTTAGAGATAGGGGTTCTCAATGAGCAGTTCTTC
TRBV29-1	-	-	15	TRBJ1-5	CSVAVGGAGNQPQHF	TGCAGCGTCGCGGTGGGGGGGGCAGGGAACCAGCCCCAGCATTTT
TRBV27	-	-	13	TRBJ2-5	CASSPSQGETQYF	TGTGCCAGCAGTCCAAGTCAGGGGGAGACCCAGTACTTC
TRBV5-1	TRBD2	-	15	TRBJ2-3	CASSFSSGSADTQYF	TGCGCCAGCAGCTTCAGTAGCGGGAGCGCAGATACGCAGTATTTT
TRBV28	-	-	14	TRBJ2-1	CASSPQQNLGEQFF	TGTGCCAGCAGCCCTCAACAGAATTTAGGTGAGCAGTTCTTC